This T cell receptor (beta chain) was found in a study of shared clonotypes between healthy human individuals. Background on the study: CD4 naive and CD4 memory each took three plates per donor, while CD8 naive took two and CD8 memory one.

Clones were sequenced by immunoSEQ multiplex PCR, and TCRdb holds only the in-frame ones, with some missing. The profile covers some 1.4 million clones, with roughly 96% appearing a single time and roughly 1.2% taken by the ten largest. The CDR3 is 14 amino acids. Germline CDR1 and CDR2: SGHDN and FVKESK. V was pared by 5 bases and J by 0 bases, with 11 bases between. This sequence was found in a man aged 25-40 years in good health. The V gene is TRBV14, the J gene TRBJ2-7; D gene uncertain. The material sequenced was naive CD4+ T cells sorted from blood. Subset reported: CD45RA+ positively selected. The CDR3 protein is CASSGRLSSYEQYF. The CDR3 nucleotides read TGTGCCAGCAGCGGCAGGCTGAGCTCCTACGAGCAGTACTTC.